This T cell receptor (beta chain) was identified during a study of T cells in localized non-small cell lung cancer. Libraries were prepared by immunoSEQ multiplex PCR; TCRdb keeps only in-frame clonotypes and omits some of them. The table has about 82,000 clones, about 78% seen once; the top ten hold under 25%. Comment on this clone: The antigen is not known.

Trimming pared 3 bases from V and 5 bases from J, leaving 7 bases between. CDR1 KGHSH and CDR2 LQKENI come from the germline V gene. This CDR3 region has 12 residues. The study's findings and limits: Adjacent lung tissue had a median roughly 55 of the top 100 clones found in the tumor. A denser population of T cells in blood accompanied longer overall survival. Multi-region tumor sequencing was not done, so intratumor heterogeneity could not be excluded. Measurement of T cell clonality placed uninvolved adjacent lung highest, above the level in tumor.

The origin of this receptor is a man aged 40 to 69 with stage II squamous cell lung carcinoma. This chain links TRBV18 with TRBJ2-5; D unresolved. The source material was PBMCs, sampled before any cancer treatment. CDR3 DNA sequence: TGTGCCAGCTCACCCTTAACGGAGACCCAGTACTTC. As protein: CASSPLTETQYF.